The clone carrying this T cell receptor (beta chain) was found many times. The data originate from a study of T-cell memory formation after mild COVID-19. Trimming cost V 10 bases and J 2 bases; bases outside gene matches: 13. Looked up from germline, CDR1 is MGHDK and CDR2 is SYGVNS. This CDR3 region has 16 residues. TCRdb re-called the 5' RACE reads through MiXCR, storing one row per CDR3 protein. The data hold about 340,000 distinct CDR3 sequences, with over 10% observed a single time. V and J are TRBV25-1 and TRBJ2-2, with 7 bases fitting TRBD1. The material sequenced was PBMCs or a T cell subset sorted from them (not recorded which). The origin of this receptor is a man between 18 and 35 years old who had mild COVID-19 (a few samples of this study predate the infection). Cell type and time point are not known. The chain's CDR3 is CATLREGTANTGELFF. DNA for the CDR3: TGTGCCACCCTTCGGGAAGGGACAGCTAACACCGGGGAGCTGTTTTTT.